These 17 T cell receptor beta chains were sequenced from one sample in a study of blood T cell repertoires in COVID-19. Assay used: immunoSEQ multiplex PCR; TCRdb lists only in-frame clones, some missing. Altogether fewer than 100,000 clones are present, 82% being singletons, with the ten largest covering 11%. Specimen: peripheral blood. The receptors stem from a man aged 45-65 years with acute or convalescent COVID-19.

The chain uses TRBV7-7 and TRBJ2-1, with 7 nucleotides matching TRBD1. CDR1 is SSHAT and CDR2 is FNYEAQ in the germline V gene (reference sequence). The CDR3 has 16 amino acids. J gave up 2 bases and V 5 bases, and 9 bases lay outside the gene matches. CDR3 in amino acids: CASSPGSQGAYNEQFF. Written as DNA, the CDR3 is TGTGCCAGCAGCCCAGGTTCGCAGGGGGCCTACAATGAGCAGTTCTTC. The whole variable domain, filled in from reference TRBV7-7 and TRBJ2-1, reads GAGVSQSPRYKVTKRGQDVTLRCDPISSHATLYWYQQALGQGPEFLTYFNYEAQPDKSGLPSDRFSAERPEGSISTLTIQRTEQRDSAMYRCASSPGSQGAYNEQFFGPGTRLTVL.

The chain is built from TRBV14 and TRBJ2-5; TRBD1 matches at 11 bases. Germline CDR1 is SGHDN and CDR2 is FVKESK. The CDR3 loop spans 16 amino acids. V gave up 4 bases and J gave up 2 bases; unmatched junction bases: 6. The CDR3: CASSPWTGGKQETQYF. CDR3 coding DNA: TGTGCCAGCAGCCCATGGACAGGGGGCAAACAAGAGACCCAGTACTTC.

This rearrangement joins TRBV5-4 to TRBJ2-1, with TRBD2 identical over 10 bases. The germline gives CDR1 SGHNT, CDR2 YYREEE (reference sequence). This CDR3 is 15 amino acids long. The junction had 9 bases not matched to a gene; V was cut back by 4 bases and J by 8 bases. CDR3 bases: TGTGCCAGCAGCCTGACTAGCGGGCAAGGGGATGAGCAGTTCTTC. As protein: CASSLTSGQGDEQFF.

This sequence joins TRBV5-8 and TRBJ1-1, with D tentatively TRBD1 (6 bases). The CDR3 contains 16 residues. The ends were cut back, 0 bases at V and 1 base at J, with 13 bases in the middle. The germline CDR1 and CDR2 sequences are SGHTS and YDEGEE. The CDR3, as DNA: TGTGCCAGCAGCTTGGGGGGGGGCGTTAGGAACACTGAAGCTTTCTTT. Translation gives CASSLGGGVRNTEAFF.

This clone was counted a few times. V usage is TRBV6-5 and J usage is TRBJ1-2, with 10 bases lining up with TRBD1. Trimming took 4 bases from V and 4 from J; bases not matched to a gene: 9. The CDR3 spans 16 residues. Germline values: CDR1 MNHEY, CDR2 SVGAGI. The CDR3 nucleotides read TGTGCCAGCAGTTCCCTACCGGGACAGGGGTCCTATGGCTACACCTTC. It yields the protein CASSSLPGQGSYGYTF.

This clone appeared a few times. The gene calls are TRBV4-1 and TRBJ1-4; D gene uncertain. Per the germline V gene, CDR1 is MGHRA and CDR2 is YSYEKL. Trimming cost V 0 bases and J 11 bases, with 4 bases left between them. The CDR3 runs 11 residues. CDR3 region: CASSQEEKLFF. CDR3 DNA: TGCGCCAGCAGCCAAGAAGAGAAACTGTTTTTT.

The CDR3 sequence: CASSLPDSYNEQFF. The DNA of the CDR3 is TGTGCCAGCAGTTTACCTGACAGTTACAATGAGCAGTTCTTC. The chain couples TRBV27 to TRBJ2-1; a possible D gene is TRBD1 (5 bases). CDR3 length: 14 residues. V lost 2 bases and J 4 bases, leaving 9 bases between the germline ends. Germline V gene sequence: CDR1 MNHEY, CDR2 SMNVEV (reference sequence).

This clone was seen a single time. This rearrangement joins TRBV28 to TRBJ2-7; 11 nucleotides agree with TRBD2. This CDR3 is built from 16 residues. Germline V gene lookup returns CDR1 MDHEN and CDR2 SYDVKM. The junction had 11 bases not matched to a gene; V was cut back by 5 bases and J by 5 bases. CDR3 DNA: TGTGCCAGCAGTCCAATCGAACTAGCGGGAGTCAACGAGCAGTACTTC. It codes for CASSPIELAGVNEQYF.

The J gene is TRBJ1-1, the V gene TRBV6-5, with D possibly matching TRBD1 (5 bases). The length of the CDR3 is 15 residues. Trimming pared 7 bases from V and 5 bases from J, leaving 20 bases between. The V gene's germline CDR1 is MNHEY and CDR2 SVGAGI. Here the CDR3 reads CASTKDRGRGTEAFF. The CDR3 region has the DNA TGTGCCAGCACTAAAGACCGGGGCCGGGGGACTGAAGCTTTCTTT.

This clone has just one count. V is TRBV7-6 and J is TRBJ1-2; 10 positions agree with TRBD1. With 5 bases clipped from V and 4 bases from J, the junction kept 7 bases outside the gene matches. From germline, CDR1 is SGHVS and CDR2 FNYEAQ. The CDR3 is 15 amino acids. The CDR3 nucleotides read TGTGCCAGCAGCCCAGGACAGGGGGTTACCTATGGCTACACCTTC. Translation gives CASSPGQGVTYGYTF.

This chain connects TRBV19 to TRBJ1-1; D not resolved. The CDR3 is 14 amino acids. Trimming shortened V by 3 bases and J by 11 bases, and 19 bases separated the two germline ends. Germline CDR1 LNHDA, CDR2 SQIVND (reference sequence). The CDR3 nucleotides are TGTGCCAGTAGTATCCCGGGTCTGCTGGCGGGGGCTTTCTTT. It encodes CASSIPGLLAGAFF.

The table lists this clone with a count of one. The chain joins TRBV11-2 to TRBJ2-7; D is perhaps TRBD1 (6 bases). This CDR3 has 14 amino acids. From germline, CDR1 is SGHAT and CDR2 FQNNGV. Between the trimmed V and J ends, which lost 2 bases and 2 bases, there was a span of 10 bases. CDR3 sequence (DNA): TGTGCCAGCAGCTTAAGGACAGCCACCTACGAGCAGTACTTC. Translating it yields CASSLRTATYEQYF. The full variable domain, its missing parts supplied by reference TRBV11-2 and TRBJ2-7, is EAGVAQSPRYKIIEKRQSVAFWCNPISGHATLYWYQQILGQGPKLLIQFQNNGVVDDSQLPKDRFSAERLKGVDSTLKIQPAKLEDSAVYLCASSLRTATYEQYFGPGTRLTVT.

The CDR3 here is CAWARGRQRKKGNTIYF. CDR3 DNA: TGTGCCTGGGCGCGGGGCAGACAGAGGAAAAAAGGAAACACCATATATTTT. The chain is built from TRBV30 and TRBJ1-3, with D possibly matching TRBD1 (5 bases). CDR3 length: 17 residues. CDR1 is GTSNPN and CDR2 is SVGIG in the germline V gene (reference sequence). The germline V and J ends were trimmed by 5 bases and 4 bases, with 24 bases remaining between them.

The chain couples TRBV7-2 to TRBJ1-3, with D uncertain. Germline CDR1 and CDR2: SGHTA and FQGNSA. The CDR3 covers 19 residues. V dropped 0 bases and J dropped 0 bases, with 18 bases sitting between them. As DNA, the CDR3 is TGTGCCAGCAGCTTAGCACGGACTATTAGGAGATCCTCTGGAAACACCATATATTTT. It specifies CASSLARTIRRSSGNTIYF. Filled out from reference TRBV7-2 and TRBJ1-3, the complete variable domain reads GAGVSQSPSNKVTEKGKDVELRCDPISGHTALYWYRQSLGQGLEFLIYFQGNSAPDKSGLPSDRFSAERTGGSVSTLTIQRTQQEDSAVYLCASSLARTIRRSSGNTIYFGEGSWLTVV.

The sample holds one count of this clone. The chain links TRBV25-1 to TRBJ1-5, with D possibly matching TRBD1 (5 bases). The germline V gene has CDR1 MGHDK and CDR2 SYGVNS. CDR3 length: 13 residues. Trimming removed 4 bases from V and 4 bases from J, with 8 bases in between. The DNA for the CDR3 is TGTGCCAGCAGTGGACAGTATAATCAGCCCCAGCATTTT. Translated, it gives CASSGQYNQPQHF.

The CDR3, as DNA: TGTGCCAGCAGCTCTCTGGACAGGGGCAATGAGCAGTTCTTC. It is translated as CASSSLDRGNEQFF. This chain joins TRBV5-4 and TRBJ2-1; 9 nucleotides match TRBD1. V lost 3 bases and J lost 6; bases outside the gene matches: 4. This CDR3 comprises 14 residues. Germline V CDR1 and CDR2: SGHNT, YYREEE (reference sequence).

This clone came up once. The chain couples TRBV19 to TRBJ2-7; D perhaps matches TRBD1 (6 bases). The CDR3 length is 13 residues. Trimming pared 7 bases from V and 1 base from J, leaving 11 bases between. The germline CDR1 and CDR2 sequences are LNHDA and SQIVND (reference sequence). The chain's CDR3 is CASKADRSYEQYF. CDR3 DNA sequence: TGTGCCAGTAAGGCGGACAGATCCTACGAGCAGTACTTC.